This TCR beta chain is from a study of cytomegalovirus exposure and HLA in healthy donors. Study-wide context: The 90 to 150 validation repertoires used the same platform as the 666 first-cohort repertoires, a later analysis reported. Broader study findings: The study designated roughly 160 TCR beta chains cytomegalovirus-associated. For most TCR sequences rarity was the rule, although some public TCRs occurred in many donors.

TCRdb keeps only in-frame clones here, not all; method: immunoSEQ multiplex PCR. The table includes hundreds of thousands of clones, 86% detected once. The V and J ends lost 1 base and 2 bases, in that order; junction bases with no gene match: 2. Germline V gene lookup returns CDR1 SGHNT and CDR2 YENEEA. The CDR3 totals 16 residues. This clone was picked up one time. Its antigen is undetermined. The sequence derives from a woman in her twenties or thirties in good health and CMV-seropositive. V gene TRBV11-3 combines with J gene TRBJ2-7, with 13 bases that match TRBD2. The material sequenced was PBMCs. The CDR3 region has the DNA TGTGCCAGCAGCTTAGTTGGGACTAGCGGGGCCTACGAGCAGTACTTC. Protein: CASSLVGTSGAYEQYF.